The 9 T cell receptor beta chains below were found in one sample sequenced in a study of cytomegalovirus exposure and HLA in healthy donors. PCR involved 60 Vbeta and 13 Jbeta primers. TCRdb's table, derived via immunoSEQ multiplex PCR, lists solely in-frame clones and lacks some. The sample shows some 99,000 clones, roughly two thirds of them seen only once. Sequenced input: PBMCs. Receptors were obtained from a female donor in good health and CMV-seronegative.

The chain uses TRBV5-1 and TRBJ2-7; a possible D gene is TRBD2 (5 bases). The CDR3 extends over 13 amino acids. Trimming pared 5 bases from V and 7 bases from J, leaving 16 bases between. Germline values: CDR1 SGHRS, CDR2 YFSETQ. CDR3 sequence reads: CASRSSGGLEQYF. The CDR3 DNA follows: TGCGCCAGCAGGAGCTCCGGAGGTCTGGAGCAGTACTTC.

This clone showed up just a few times. The CDR3: CASSLSEGTGANVLTF. The CDR3 DNA follows: TGCGCCAGCAGCCTTTCAGAGGGTACCGGGGCCAACGTCCTGACTTTC. The chain uses TRBV4-1 and TRBJ2-6, with a possible D match to TRBD2 (5 bases). Trimming shortened V by 4 bases and J by 4 bases, and 14 bases separated the two germline ends. Looked up from germline, CDR1 is MGHRA and CDR2 is YSYEKL. This CDR3 region has 16 residues.

The V and J genes are TRBV6-5 and TRBJ2-1; no clear D gene. The CDR3 has 13 amino acids. Germline values: CDR1 MNHEY, CDR2 SVGAGI. Between the trimmed V and J ends, which lost 6 bases and 7 bases, there was a span of 13 bases. CDR3 amino acids: CASRFTWQNEQFF. Written as DNA, the CDR3 is TGTGCCAGCAGATTTACGTGGCAGAATGAGCAGTTCTTC.

The chain recombines TRBV29-1 with TRBJ2-2; no firm D call. Trimming removed 6 bases from V and 2 bases from J, with 7 bases in between. Germline CDR1 SQVTM, CDR2 ANQGSEA. The CDR3 contains 12 residues. DNA of the CDR3: TGCAGCGTAGAACAAAACACCGGGGAGCTGTTTTTT. This codes for CSVEQNTGELFF.

This clone was counted between two and nine times. The rearrangement links TRBV20-1 to TRBJ2-7; D may be TRBD1 (5 bases). CDR1 is DFQATT and CDR2 is SNEGSKA in the germline V gene (reference sequence). The ends were cut back, 2 bases at V and 6 bases at J, with 8 bases in the middle. The CDR3 runs to 11 residues. This chain's CDR3 is CSARRGGEQYF. The CDR3 bases are TGCAGTGCTAGAAGGGGCGGCGAGCAGTACTTC.

This clone was detected only once. The chain is built from TRBV5-4 and TRBJ2-7, with D perhaps TRBD2 (6 bases). CDR1 and CDR2 from the germline V gene are SGHNT and YYREEE (reference sequence). The CDR3 contains 15 residues. Trimming left V 2 bases short and J 4 bases short, with 16 bases between. The CDR3 loop reads CASSLSVGGNYEQYF. As DNA, the CDR3 is TGTGCCAGCAGCTTAAGTGTCGGGGGAAATTACGAGCAGTACTTC.

The table lists this clone with a few counts. This chain connects TRBV7-2 to TRBJ2-3, with 9 bases identical to TRBD1. Germline V gives CDR1 SGHTA, CDR2 FQGNSA. CDR3 length: 15 amino acids. The trim removed 8 bases at V and 2 bases at J, leaving 8 bases unmatched. The CDR3 DNA reads TGTGCCAGCCGTTACAGGGGGCTGAACACAGATACGCAGTATTTT. Translating it yields CASRYRGLNTDTQYF.

This clone was observed a few times. The chain has TRBV30 and TRBJ2-7; D is uncertain. Germline CDR1 reads GTSNPN; CDR2 reads SVGIG (reference sequence). This CDR3 region has 11 residues. Trimming removed 2 bases at V and 8 bases at J, with 10 bases between. For the CDR3, the DNA is TGTGCCTGGAGTATAACCGGTCAGCAGTACTTC. Translating it yields CAWSITGQQYF.

V gene TRBV27 combines with J gene TRBJ2-3; 10 bases match TRBD1. The CDR3 spans 15 residues. Per germline, CDR1 MNHEY and CDR2 SMNVEV (reference sequence). After removal of 4 bases from V and 3 bases from J, the junction contained 4 bases not matched to a gene. The DNA for the CDR3 is TGTGCCAGCAGTTGGGGACAGGGGCTAACAGATACGCAGTATTTT. Its protein product is CASSWGQGLTDTQYF.